This entry features one T cell receptor (beta chain) sequence. CDR1 is SQVTM and CDR2 is ANQGSEA in the germline V gene. This CDR3 spans 13 amino acids. This entry belongs to a study of human thymus T cells. Resections from corrective heart surgery supplied the thymus tissue. Here immunoSEQ multiplex PCR was the method, and the copy in TCRdb shows in-frame clones only, minus some. The repertoire holds about 130,000 clones, with about 95% as singletons. The J gene is TRBJ2-3, the V gene TRBV29-1; the match to TRBD2 covers 9 bases. The material sequenced was thymus tissue. The TCR sequence derives from a boy in the first two years of life with a congenital heart defect but otherwise immunologically healthy. The DNA for the CDR3 is TGCAGTTGGGGCGGAGCGGGGGGAGATACGCAGTATTTT. Its translation is CSWGGAGGDTQYF.